The clone carrying this T cell receptor (beta chain) showed up just once. Its antigen is still unknown. Clones were read by immunoSEQ multiplex PCR, and TCRdb kept only the in-frame ones, dropping some. This table holds about 100,000 clones, more than 85% found once. The record originates from a study of siplizumab effects on memory and regulatory T cells. Findings and caveats of the study: The apparent diversity of naive T cells exceeded that of memory cells, and naive T cells seemed to make a major contribution to the alloresponse. Roughly 80-97% of proliferating CD4+ or CD8+ clones lacked an assignable naive or memory phenotype.

Specimen: CD4+ T cells sorted from blood. This TCR was sampled from a human donor in good health.

CDR3 region: CASSRTGGEAGGYTF. The DNA of the CDR3 is TGCGCCAGCAGCCGGACAGGGGGCGAAGCTGGCGGCTACACCTTC. This rearrangement joins TRBV5-1 to TRBJ1-2; 11 nucleotides line up with TRBD1. The germline V gene has CDR1 SGHRS and CDR2 YFSETQ. CDR3 length equals 15 residues. The J segment lost 8 bases and the V segment lost 4 bases, leaving 10 bases of the junction unmatched.